This passage covers 25 T cell receptor delta chains from one sample sequenced in a study of Vδ1+ human thymocytes (dated by TCRdb to between 2017 and 2018). These receptors have no identified antigens. Summary of the overall study and its limitations: Unlike the oligoclonal repertoires in peripheral blood, the thymic TRG and TRD repertoires appeared highly polyclonal, with Gaussian CDR3 length distributions.

This sample was sequenced with an Illumina MiSeq. RNA was isolated using the RNeasy mini kit, and reverse transcription was performed with Superscript III. To generate the CDR3 amplicons, a multiplex PCR was run using pooled V-gene forward primers together with a constant-region reverse primer that carried Illumina adaptor overhangs. TCRdb reanalyzed the public reads with the CATT caller, and identical DNA sequences were merged afterwards. Within this sample are about 50,000 delta-chain clones, with approximately 15% of them counted one time only. 0.3% to 0.45% of the sample is held by the ten biggest clonotypes. Sequenced material: Vdelta1+ gamma-delta thymocytes from the thymus. The cell subset or site label of this sample denotes: FACS-sorted CD3+ TCRalphabeta- TCRVdelta1+ TCRVdelta2- thymocytes. Receptors were obtained from a girl less than two years old who had congenital heart surgery.

The chain is built from TRDV1 and TRDJ1; weak D call: TRDD3 (6 bases). Germline V lookup: CDR1 TSWWSYY, CDR2 QGS. This CDR3 comprises 18 residues. Trimming left V 6 bases short and J 0 bases short, with 23 bases between. The CDR3 nucleotides read TGTGCTCTTGGTGACGCATCTACGCTGGGGACACACACCGATAAACTCATCTTT. Protein sequence: CALGDASTLGTHTDKLIF.

This clone was counted only a few times. The V and J genes are TRDV1 and TRDJ1; 8 bases are a match to TRDD3. Germline CDR1 and CDR2: TSWWSYY and QGS. Losses at the gene ends were 4 bases for V and 0 bases for J; bases not matched to a gene: 25. This CDR3 has 22 amino acids. The CDR3 here is CALGGRGHYLRYGDTYTDKLIF. The DNA of the CDR3 is TGTGCTCTTGGGGGAAGAGGTCACTACCTACGTTATGGGGATACTTACACCGATAAACTCATCTTT.

This clone was seen more than once but under ten times. The chain recombines TRDV1 with TRDJ1; TRDD3 might be the D (5 bases). The V end lost 1 base, the J end lost 0 bases, and 21 bases lay between the germline ends. There are 19 residues in the CDR3. Germline CDR1 TSWWSYY, CDR2 QGS. CDR3 in DNA: TGTGCTCTTGGGGAACAAAACTTCGCGTACTGGAAGAACACCGATAAACTCATCTTT. Translating gives CALGEQNFAYWKNTDKLIF.

The chain has TRDV3 and TRDJ1; 9 positions agree with TRDD3. The CDR3 contains 21 residues. J gave up 0 bases and V 5 bases, and 28 bases lay outside the gene matches. CDR1 and CDR2 from the germline V gene are TVYSNPD and GDNSRS (reference sequence). The CDR3 coding sequence is TGTGCCCCCCAAAAAATCGTTCTTCTACTGGGGGACCTTTCTTACACCGATAAACTCATCTTT. This sequence encodes CAPQKIVLLLGDLSYTDKLIF. Together with reference TRDV3 and TRDJ1, the CDR3 gives the full variable domain: CDKVTQSSPDQTVASGSEVVLLCTYDTVYSNPDLFWYRIRPDYSFQFVFYGDNSRSEGADFTQGRFSVKHILTQKAFHLVISPVRTEDSATYYCAPQKIVLLLGDLSYTDKLIFGKGTRVTVEP.

In its sample, this clone was seen a few times. V gene TRDV1 combines with J gene TRDJ1, with a tentative D call TRDD3 (5 bases). Germline CDR1 is TSWWSYY and CDR2 is QGS. This CDR3 is built from 23 residues. Trimming removed 2 bases from V and 0 bases from J, with 34 bases in between. CDR3 protein: CALGEGSHPRTPHGEHYTDKLIF. The CDR3 region has the DNA TGTGCTCTTGGGGAAGGTAGTCATCCTCGGACGCCCCATGGGGAACATTACACCGATAAACTCATCTTT.

The sample holds a few counts of this clone. This chain joins TRDV1 and TRDJ1; possibly TRDD3 for D (9 bases). Germline CDR1 is TSWWSYY and CDR2 is QGS. CDR3 length: 22 residues. With 5 bases removed from V and 0 bases from J, the gap between germline ends came to 34 bases. The CDR3 nucleotides read TGTGCTCTTGGGAACTTGGCTTCCTACGGCGCGGGGGATACCGTGGACACCGATAAACTCATCTTT. Protein product: CALGNLASYGAGDTVDTDKLIF.

The V gene is TRDV1, the J gene TRDJ1; 9 bases align to TRDD2. With V trimmed by 3 bases and J by 3 bases, 17 bases remained unmatched. The CDR3 extends over 19 amino acids. The germline CDR1 and CDR2 sequences are TSWWSYY and QGS. The CDR3 DNA reads TGTGCTCTTGGGGATCCTTCCTACGGTGCGGATTTATTGGCCGATAAACTCATCTTT. This codes for CALGDPSYGADLLADKLIF.

The V gene is TRDV1, the J gene TRDJ1; 9 bases agree with TRDD3. CDR3 length equals 21 residues. CDR1 is TSWWSYY and CDR2 is QGS in the germline V gene. The junction had 17 bases not matched to a gene; V was cut back by 0 bases and J by 0 bases. The DNA for the CDR3 is TGTGCTCTTGGGGAACTCGAGTCCCCCTACGGGGGATACCTTTACACCGATAAACTCATCTTT. Translation gives CALGELESPYGGYLYTDKLIF.

The rearrangement links TRDV1 to TRDJ1; 9 nucleotides agree with TRDD2. The CDR3 runs to 20 residues. The germline V gene encodes CDR1 TSWWSYY and CDR2 QGS. Trimming cost V 3 bases and J 4 bases; bases outside gene matches: 21. For the CDR3, the DNA is TGTGCTCTTGGGGAGACCCCTTCCTACCCCACTCGGGGTAGAGGCGATAAACTCATCTTT. Its translation: CALGETPSYPTRGRGDKLIF.

The chain links TRDV1 to TRDJ1; the D gene is possibly TRDD3 (7 bases). This CDR3 is 17 amino acids long. CDR1 and CDR2 (germline): TSWWSYY, QGS. V shed 0 bases and J shed 0 bases, with 14 bases lying between them. The CDR3 nucleotides are TGTGCTCTTGGGGAACTATCCTACGGGGGATACACCGATAAACTCATCTTT. Residues: CALGELSYGGYTDKLIF.

The V call is TRDV1, the J call TRDJ2; 8 bases fit TRDD3. CDR3 length: 24 residues. The V segment lost 2 bases and the J segment 6 bases; nucleotides outside the gene matches: 32. The germline V gene encodes CDR1 TSWWSYY and CDR2 QGS. CDR3 nucleotides: TGTGCTCTTGGGGAATTGAGAGGACGGCTCCTAGGTACTGGGGGGACGCCGTCCTCAGCACAACTCTTCTTT. Translating gives CALGELRGRLLGTGGTPSSAQLFF.

There are a few counts of this clone. The chain carries TRDV1 and TRDJ1, with 7 bases matching TRDD3. Germline CDR1 and CDR2: TSWWSYY and QGS. Trimming cost V 3 bases and J 0 bases; bases outside gene matches: 40. The CDR3 has 27 residues. The CDR3: CALGEGSRLQASLRAYWGPPYTDKLIF. CDR3 nucleotide sequence: TGTGCTCTTGGGGAGGGTTCCCGACTCCAAGCCTCCCTACGGGCGTACTGGGGCCCCCCGTACACCGATAAACTCATCTTT.

This clone was seen a handful of times. It may be a read error: a sequence one base away is much more abundant. This chain uses TRDV2 with TRDJ1; TRDD3 matches at 10 bases. CDR3 length equals 15 residues. Unmatched junction bases numbered 9, after V lost 9 bases and J lost 0 bases. The germline CDR1 and CDR2 sequences are GEAIGNYY and EKD. CDR3 nucleotides: TGTGCCAGTGGGGCACTGGGGGATGACACCGATAAACTCATCTTT. It translates to CASGALGDDTDKLIF.

Only a few counts were recorded for this clone. This rearrangement joins TRDV1 to TRDJ1, with 9 bases matching TRDD3. Losses at the gene ends were 3 bases for V and 8 bases for J; bases not matched to a gene: 4. This CDR3 region has 13 residues. Germline-derived CDR1 and CDR2 are TSWWSYY and QGS. The CDR3 protein is CALGDLGDRKLIF. The CDR3, as DNA: TGTGCTCTTGGGGACCTGGGGGATCGGAAACTCATCTTT.

The chain recombines TRDV1 with TRDJ1, with a weak D call TRDD3 (5 bases). Germline V gene sequence: CDR1 TSWWSYY, CDR2 QGS. The V and J ends lost 2 bases and 2 bases respectively, with 33 bases between them. This CDR3 has 22 residues. The CDR3, as DNA: TGTGCTCTTGGGGAATTCGGGTACCTAGCTCGAGGGGGGTCGAATGAAACCGATAAACTCATCTTT. This translates into CALGEFGYLARGGSNETDKLIF.

The table lists this clone with a few counts. The V call is TRDV1, the J call TRDJ1; 7 positions agree with TRDD3. The CDR3 runs to 25 residues. J was trimmed by 0 bases and V by 4 bases; bases with no gene match: 35. Germline values: CDR1 TSWWSYY, CDR2 QGS. The DNA of the CDR3 is TGTGCTCTTGGGGGACTTCTTCCGGCCGGGCTGATCGGGCTGGGGGCCACCCATTACACCGATAAACTCATCTTT. Its protein is CALGGLLPAGLIGLGATHYTDKLIF.

The chain couples TRDV1 to TRDJ1; weak D call: TRDD3 (5 bases). V was trimmed by 3 bases and J by 0 bases, leaving 26 bases between them. The CDR3 sequence is 20 residues long. Germline CDR1 and CDR2: TSWWSYY and QGS. CDR3 in amino acids: CALGEGAASLPGTYTDKLIF. The CDR3 nucleotides read TGTGCTCTTGGGGAGGGTGCCGCGAGCCTCCCGGGGACGTACACCGATAAACTCATCTTT.

The chain employs TRDV1 and TRDJ1; 9 nucleotides match TRDD3. CDR1 is TSWWSYY, CDR2 QGS, per germline. After removal of 4 bases from V and 2 bases from J, the junction contained 17 bases not matched to a gene. CDR3 length equals 19 residues. The CDR3 DNA sequence: TGTGCTCTTGGGGTCCTCCCTAGCCGGGGGATACAAATGACCGATAAACTCATCTTT. Residues: CALGVLPSRGIQMTDKLIF.

J is TRDJ1 and V is TRDV1, with unresolved D. This CDR3 has 18 amino acids. Germline loops: CDR1 TSWWSYY, CDR2 QGS. The ends were cut back, 0 bases at V and 1 base at J, with 18 bases in the middle. CDR3: CALGELPPTSGATDKLIF. For the CDR3, the DNA is TGTGCTCTTGGGGAACTTCCTCCGACGTCGGGAGCCACCGATAAACTCATCTTT.

This clone came up a few times. The gene calls are TRDV1 and TRDJ1, with D possibly being TRDD3 (5 bases). The V end lost 2 bases, the J end lost 0 bases, and 25 bases lay between the germline ends. The CDR3 has 20 residues. The germline V gene encodes CDR1 TSWWSYY and CDR2 QGS. CDR3 in amino acids: CALGEISVGTMGSYTDKLIF. For the CDR3, the DNA is TGTGCTCTTGGGGAAATAAGTGTGGGGACAATGGGGTCGTACACCGATAAACTCATCTTT.

This clone came up a few times. This chain uses TRDV1 with TRDJ1; TRDD3 aligns across 9 bases. CDR1 and CDR2 (germline): TSWWSYY, QGS. The CDR3 spans 19 residues. Trimming took 1 base from V and 0 from J; bases not matched to a gene: 12. The CDR3 protein is CALGEQGPLGDADTDKLIF. Written as DNA, the CDR3 is TGTGCTCTTGGGGAACAGGGACCTCTGGGGGATGCTGACACCGATAAACTCATCTTT.

The chain has TRDV1 and TRDJ1; D may be TRDD2 (6 bases). Trimming took 4 bases from V and 1 from J, leaving 19 bases between them. Germline assignment: CDR1 TSWWSYY and CDR2 QGS. There are 17 residues in the CDR3. The CDR3 loop reads CALGGPSLMGLTDKLIF. CDR3 nucleotides: TGTGCTCTTGGGGGGCCTTCCCTAATGGGTCTCACCGATAAACTCATCTTT.

V usage is TRDV1 and J usage is TRDJ1; the match to TRDD3 covers 12 bases. The V segment lost 2 bases and the J segment 1 base; nucleotides outside the gene matches: 17. The CDR3 runs to 21 residues. Germline V gives CDR1 TSWWSYY, CDR2 QGS. CDR3 DNA sequence: TGTGCTCTTGGGGAAGCGTACCCCGTCCTGGGGGATACGCGATCCACCGATAAACTCATCTTT. This codes for CALGEAYPVLGDTRSTDKLIF.

The chain has TRDV1 and TRDJ1, with 8 bases identical to TRDD3. The CDR3 consists of 19 residues. The V and J ends lost 3 bases and 1 base, in that order; junction bases with no gene match: 16. CDR1 and CDR2 from the germline V gene are TSWWSYY and QGS. CDR3 bases: TGTGCTCTTGGGGATGCTACTGGGGGGCGCAATACGGGCACCGATAAACTCATCTTT. Translated, it gives CALGDATGGRNTGTDKLIF.

The V call is TRDV1, the J call TRDJ1, with no clear D. The germline gives CDR1 TSWWSYY, CDR2 QGS. The CDR3 covers 14 residues. V was clipped by 0 bases and J by 1 base, with 6 bases between them. In DNA, the CDR3 is TGTGCTCTTGGGGAACTTTCTTTCACCGATAAACTCATCTTT. It translates to CALGELSFTDKLIF.